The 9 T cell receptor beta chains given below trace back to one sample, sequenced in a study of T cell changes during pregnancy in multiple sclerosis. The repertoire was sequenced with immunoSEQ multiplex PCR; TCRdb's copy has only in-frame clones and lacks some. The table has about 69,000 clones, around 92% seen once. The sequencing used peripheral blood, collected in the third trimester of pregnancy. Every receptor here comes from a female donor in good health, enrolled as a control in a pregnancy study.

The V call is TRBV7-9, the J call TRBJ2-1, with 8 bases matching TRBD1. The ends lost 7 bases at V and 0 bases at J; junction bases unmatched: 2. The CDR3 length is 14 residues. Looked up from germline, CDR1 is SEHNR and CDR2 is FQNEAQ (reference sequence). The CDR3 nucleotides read TGTGCCAGCACCGGACAGGGCTCCTACAATGAGCAGTTCTTC. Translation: CASTGQGSYNEQFF.

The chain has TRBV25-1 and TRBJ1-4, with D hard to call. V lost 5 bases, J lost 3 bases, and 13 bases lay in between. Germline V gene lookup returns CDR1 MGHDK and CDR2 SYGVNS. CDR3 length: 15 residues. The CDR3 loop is CASSPVASANEKLFF. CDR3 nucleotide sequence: TGTGCCAGCAGTCCCGTTGCATCAGCTAATGAAAAACTGTTTTTT.

CDR3 region: CASSQDRGPGYTF. DNA for the CDR3: TGCGCCAGCAGCCAAGACAGGGGGCCAGGCTACACCTTC. The chain is built from TRBV4-1 and TRBJ1-2; TRBD1 agrees at 8 bases. Germline values: CDR1 MGHRA, CDR2 YSYEKL. CDR3 length equals 13 residues. Trimming removed 0 bases from V and 8 bases from J; junction bases left unmatched: 2.

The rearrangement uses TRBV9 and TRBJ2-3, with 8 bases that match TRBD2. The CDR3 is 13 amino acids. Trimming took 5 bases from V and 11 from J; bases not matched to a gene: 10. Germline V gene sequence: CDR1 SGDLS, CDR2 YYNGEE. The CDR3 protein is CASSDLGGGEQYF. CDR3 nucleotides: TGTGCCAGCAGTGACCTCGGGGGGGGCGAGCAGTATTTT.

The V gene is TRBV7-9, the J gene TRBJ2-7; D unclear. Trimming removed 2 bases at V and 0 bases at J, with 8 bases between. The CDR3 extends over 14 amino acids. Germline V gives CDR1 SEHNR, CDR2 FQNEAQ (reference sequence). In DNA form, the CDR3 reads TGTGCCAGCAGCTTAACTCTCGGCTCCTACGAGCAGTACTTC. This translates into CASSLTLGSYEQYF.

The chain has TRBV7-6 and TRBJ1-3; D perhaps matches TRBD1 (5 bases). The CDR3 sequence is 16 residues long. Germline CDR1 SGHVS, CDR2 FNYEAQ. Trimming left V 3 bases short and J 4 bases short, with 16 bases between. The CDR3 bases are TGTGCCAGCAGCTTGGAGGGGAGAGGACCCGGAAACACCATATATTTT. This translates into CASSLEGRGPGNTIYF.

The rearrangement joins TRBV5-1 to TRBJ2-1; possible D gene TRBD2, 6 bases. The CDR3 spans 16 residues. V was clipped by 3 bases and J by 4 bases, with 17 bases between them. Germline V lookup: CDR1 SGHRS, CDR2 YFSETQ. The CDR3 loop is CASSSHRDWTYNEQFF. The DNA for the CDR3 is TGCGCCAGCAGCTCCCACCGGGACTGGACGTACAATGAGCAGTTCTTC. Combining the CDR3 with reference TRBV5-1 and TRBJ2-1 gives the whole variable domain KAGVTQTPRYLIKTRGQQVTLSCSPISGHRSVSWYQQTPGQGLQFLFEYFSETQRNKGNFPGRFSGRQFSNSRSEMNVSTLELGDSALYLCASSSHRDWTYNEQFFGPGTRLTVL.

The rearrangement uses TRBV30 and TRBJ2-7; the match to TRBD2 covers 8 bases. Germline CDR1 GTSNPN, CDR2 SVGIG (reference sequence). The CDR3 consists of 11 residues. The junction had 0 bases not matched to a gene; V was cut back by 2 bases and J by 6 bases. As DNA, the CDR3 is TGTGCCTGGAGTCGGGGGGGCGAGCAGTACTTC. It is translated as CAWSRGGEQYF. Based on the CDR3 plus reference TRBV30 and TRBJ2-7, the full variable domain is SQTIHQWPATLVQPVGSPLSLECTVEGTSNPNLYWYRQAAGRGLQLLFYSVGIGQISSEVPQNLSASRPQDRQFILSSKKLLLSDSGFYLCAWSRGGEQYFGPGTRLTVT.

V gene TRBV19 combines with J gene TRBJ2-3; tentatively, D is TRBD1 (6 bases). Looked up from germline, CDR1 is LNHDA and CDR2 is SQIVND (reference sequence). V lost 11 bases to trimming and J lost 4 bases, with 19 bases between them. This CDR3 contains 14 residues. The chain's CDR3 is CAAGSGEGADTQYF. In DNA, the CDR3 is TGTGCCGCAGGATCGGGCGAGGGGGCAGATACGCAGTATTTT. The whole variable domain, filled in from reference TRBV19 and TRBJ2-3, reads DGGITQSPKYLFRKEGQNVTLSCEQNLNHDAMYWYRQDPGQGLRLIYYSQIVNDFQKGDIAEGYSVSREKKESFPLTVTSAQKNPTAFYLCAAGSGEGADTQYFGPGTRLTVL.